The subject of this entry is one T cell receptor beta chain. Its antigen is not yet known. Nothing much larger sits one base from this clone, and base qualities are not available. The sample belongs to a study of blood T cell repertoires in COVID-19 (dated by TCRdb to about 2020). Background for the entire study: Collaborator samples came from the United States, Italy and Spain and covered acute and convalescent phases of COVID-19. The material from the prospective study consisted of cDNA or gDNA derived from T cells, B-cell-depleted T cells, or PBMCs. Deeply sampled blood TCRbeta repertoires from subjects exposed to, actively infected with, or recovered from COVID-19 were included in the dataset. A freely available public database, intended as a resource for researchers studying the immune response to SARS-CoV-2, is where the repertoires were released. The samples were drawn from the first 160 participants of the ongoing ImmuneRACE study and from some 1,300 subjects provided by 6 global collaborators. Nearly every sample came with metadata listing a de-identified subject ID, COVID-19 status, age in years and sex. Where available, HLA class I and class II types were taken from metadata supplied by the sample provider and were not determined by assay-based typing.

Here is what the overall study found, with its caveats: How much clinical and demographic metadata was included differed by source and by participant, and the metadata was provided uncurated.

Participants in the prospective study were enrolled through a virtual design, were aged roughly 18 to 100 years, and lived in roughly 24 United States geographic areas. To assign participants to cohorts, the prospective study relied on clinical history that participants themselves reported in a screening survey and a study questionnaire. Recovered participants in ImmuneRACE Cohort 3 were defined as having two consecutive negative NP/OP PCR tests, clearance from a healthcare professional, or resolution of symptoms. Each participant in the prospective study had whole blood, serum and a nasopharyngeal or oropharyngeal swab collected by mobile phlebotomists. Additional blood draws and questionnaires over an approximately two-month period could optionally be provided by prospective study participants. Blood samples from the prospective study were shipped frozen or at room temperature prior to DNA extraction.

The immunoSEQ Assay, a bias-controlled multiplex PCR, was used to amplify TCRbeta CDR3 regions from genomic DNA. Per the authors' processing: The number of nucleated cells in each sample was estimated from the amplification of reference gene primers within the assay. To quantify the absolute abundance of each unique TCRbeta CDR3 rearrangement, sequence reads were collapsed and filtered. For each sample, productive Simpson clonality was calculated by taking the square root of Simpson's diversity index across productive rearrangements. This is the immuneACCESS table as TCRdb keeps it, with only in-frame sequences that have V and J called. A part of the clones is gone; compared with another copy, unresolved V genes explain less than half, and the rest is unexplained. The DNA gave D and trimming, while V, J and clone size come from that table. Across this sample there are 140,000 or so clones, with 87% seen only once. Roughly 12% of the sample comes from the top ten.

V is cut by 0 bases and J by 6 bases, and the space between the germline ends is 14 bases. The CDR3, from cysteine to phenylalanine, totals 15 residues. The sequence is cut down to CDR3 DNA, 45 bases in frame from base 1. The CDR1 and CDR2 encoded by the germline V gene (reference sequence) are SGHNT and YYREEE. This TCR was sampled from a man in his 60s who had recovered from COVID-19. The chain uses TRBV5-4 and TRBJ2-3; tentative D gene TRBD1, with 5 bases matching. Input material: PBMCs or T cells enriched from blood (not recorded which). CDR3 sequence: CASSLAVTADDTQYF. The base sequence is TGTGCCAGCAGCTTGGCCGTGACAGCCGATGATACGCAGTATTTT. Reference TRBV5-4 and TRBJ2-3 proteins supply the regions before and after the CDR3; the full variable domain is: ETGVTQSPTHLIKTRGQQVTLRCSSQSGHNTVSWYQQALGQGPQFIFQYYREEENGRGNFPPRFSGLQFPNYSSELNVNALELDDSALYLCASSLAVTADDTQYFGPGTRLTVL.